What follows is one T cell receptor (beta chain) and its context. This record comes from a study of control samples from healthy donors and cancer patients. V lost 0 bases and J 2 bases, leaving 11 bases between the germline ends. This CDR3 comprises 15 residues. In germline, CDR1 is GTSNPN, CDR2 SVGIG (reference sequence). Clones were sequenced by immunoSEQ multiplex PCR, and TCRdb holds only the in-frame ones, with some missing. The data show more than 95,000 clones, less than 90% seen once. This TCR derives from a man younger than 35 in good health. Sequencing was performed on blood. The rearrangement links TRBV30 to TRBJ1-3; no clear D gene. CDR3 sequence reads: CAWSVEGRPGNTIYF. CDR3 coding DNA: TGTGCCTGGAGTGTTGAAGGGCGTCCTGGAAACACCATATATTTT.